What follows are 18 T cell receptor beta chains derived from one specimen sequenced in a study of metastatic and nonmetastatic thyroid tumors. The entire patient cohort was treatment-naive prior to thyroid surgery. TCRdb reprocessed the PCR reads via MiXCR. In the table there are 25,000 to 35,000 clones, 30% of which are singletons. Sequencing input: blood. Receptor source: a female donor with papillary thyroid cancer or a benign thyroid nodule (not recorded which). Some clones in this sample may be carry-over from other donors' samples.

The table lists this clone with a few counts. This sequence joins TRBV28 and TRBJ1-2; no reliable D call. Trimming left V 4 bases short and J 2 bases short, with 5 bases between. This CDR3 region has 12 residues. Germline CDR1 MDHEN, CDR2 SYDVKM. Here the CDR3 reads CASSSQNYGYTF. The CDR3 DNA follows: TGTGCCAGCAGTTCCCAAAACTATGGCTACACCTTC.

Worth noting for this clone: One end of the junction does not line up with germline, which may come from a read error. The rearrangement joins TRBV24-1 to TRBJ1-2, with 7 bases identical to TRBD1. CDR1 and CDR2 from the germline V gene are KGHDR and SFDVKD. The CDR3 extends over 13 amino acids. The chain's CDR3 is CATSRSQGHGYTF. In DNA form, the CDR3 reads TGTGCCACCAGTAGATCACAGGGGCATGGATACACCTTC.

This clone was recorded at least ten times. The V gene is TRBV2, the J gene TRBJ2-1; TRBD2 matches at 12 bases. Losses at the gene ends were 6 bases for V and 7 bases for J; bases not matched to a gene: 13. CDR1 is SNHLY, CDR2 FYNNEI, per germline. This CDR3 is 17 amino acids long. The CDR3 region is CASRGGLAGLSGNEQFF. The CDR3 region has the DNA TGTGCCAGCAGAGGAGGACTAGCGGGACTTTCTGGAAATGAGCAGTTCTTC.

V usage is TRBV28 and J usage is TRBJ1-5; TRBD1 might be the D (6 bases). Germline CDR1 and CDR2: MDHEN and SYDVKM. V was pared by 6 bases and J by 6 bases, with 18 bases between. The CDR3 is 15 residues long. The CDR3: CASSLAGTGLQPQHF. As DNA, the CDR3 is TGTGCCAGCAGCTTGGCCGGTACAGGGCTTCAGCCCCAGCATTTT.

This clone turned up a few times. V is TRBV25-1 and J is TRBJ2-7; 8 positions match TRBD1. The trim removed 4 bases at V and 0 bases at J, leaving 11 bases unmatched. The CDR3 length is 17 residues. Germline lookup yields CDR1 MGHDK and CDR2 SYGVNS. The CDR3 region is CASSGTSRDRFSYEQYF. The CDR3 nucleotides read TGTGCCAGCAGTGGGACGTCCCGGGACAGGTTCTCCTACGAGCAGTACTTC.

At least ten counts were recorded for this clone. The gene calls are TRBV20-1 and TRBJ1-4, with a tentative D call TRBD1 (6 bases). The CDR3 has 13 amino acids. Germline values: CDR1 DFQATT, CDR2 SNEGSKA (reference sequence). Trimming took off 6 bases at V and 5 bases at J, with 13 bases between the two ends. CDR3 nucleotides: TGCAGTGCCACCGCGGGGGGCAATGAAAAACTGTTTTTT. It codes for CSATAGGNEKLFF.

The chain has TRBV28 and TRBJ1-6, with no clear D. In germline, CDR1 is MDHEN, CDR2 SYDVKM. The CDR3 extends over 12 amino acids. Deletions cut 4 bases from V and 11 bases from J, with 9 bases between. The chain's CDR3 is CASSSGGTPLHF. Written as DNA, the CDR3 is TGTGCCAGCAGTTCGGGTGGTACACCCCTCCACTTT. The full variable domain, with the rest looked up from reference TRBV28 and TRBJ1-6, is DVKVTQSSRYLVKRTGEKVFLECVQDMDHENMFWYRQDPGLGLRLIYFSYDVKMKEKGDIPEGYSVSREKKERFSLILESASTNQTSMYLCASSSGGTPLHFGNGTRLTVT.

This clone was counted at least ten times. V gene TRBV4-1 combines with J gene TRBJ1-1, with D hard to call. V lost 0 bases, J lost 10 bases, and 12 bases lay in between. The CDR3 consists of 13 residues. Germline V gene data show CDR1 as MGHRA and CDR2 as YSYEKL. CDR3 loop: CASSQDTGNRAFF. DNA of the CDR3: TGCGCCAGCAGCCAAGATACGGGAAATCGAGCTTTCTTT.

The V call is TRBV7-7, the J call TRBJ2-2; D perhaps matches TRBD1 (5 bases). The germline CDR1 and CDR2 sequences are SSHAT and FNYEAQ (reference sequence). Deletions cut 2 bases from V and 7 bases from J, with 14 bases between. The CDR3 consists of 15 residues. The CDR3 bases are TGTGCCAGCAGCTTATACCGCAGGGATTGCGGGGAGCTGTTTTTT. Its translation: CASSLYRRDCGELFF. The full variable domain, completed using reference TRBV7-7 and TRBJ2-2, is GAGVSQSPRYKVTKRGQDVTLRCDPISSHATLYWYQQALGQGPEFLTYFNYEAQPDKSGLPSDRFSAERPEGSISTLTIQRTEQRDSAMYRCASSLYRRDCGELFFGEGSRLTVL.

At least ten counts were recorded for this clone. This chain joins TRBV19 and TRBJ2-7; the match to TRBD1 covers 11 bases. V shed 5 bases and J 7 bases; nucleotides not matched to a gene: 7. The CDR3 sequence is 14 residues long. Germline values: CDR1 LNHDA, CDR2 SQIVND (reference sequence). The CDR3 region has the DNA TGTGCCAGTAGTGTCGGACAGGGGGCATGGGAGCAGTACTTC. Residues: CASSVGQGAWEQYF.

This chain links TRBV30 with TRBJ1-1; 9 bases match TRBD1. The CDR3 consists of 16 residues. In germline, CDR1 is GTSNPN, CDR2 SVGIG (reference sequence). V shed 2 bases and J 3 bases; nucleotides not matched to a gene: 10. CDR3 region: CAWSPPGTGSDTEAFF. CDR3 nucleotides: TGTGCCTGGAGTCCTCCCGGGACAGGGAGTGACACTGAAGCTTTCTTT.

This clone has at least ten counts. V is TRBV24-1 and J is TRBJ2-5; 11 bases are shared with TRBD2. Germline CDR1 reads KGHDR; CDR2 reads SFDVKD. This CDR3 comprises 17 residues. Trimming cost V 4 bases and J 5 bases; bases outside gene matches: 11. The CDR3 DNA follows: TGTGCCACCAGTGAGCCAGCGCTAGCGGGGGGCATGGAGACCCAGTACTTC. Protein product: CATSEPALAGGMETQYF.

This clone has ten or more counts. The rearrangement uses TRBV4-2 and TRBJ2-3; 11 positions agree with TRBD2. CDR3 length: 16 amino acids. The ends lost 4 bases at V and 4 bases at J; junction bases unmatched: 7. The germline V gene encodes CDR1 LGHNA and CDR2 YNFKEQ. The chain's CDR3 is CASSRVAGGFADTQYF. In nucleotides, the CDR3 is TGTGCCAGCAGCCGAGTAGCGGGAGGGTTCGCAGATACGCAGTATTTT.

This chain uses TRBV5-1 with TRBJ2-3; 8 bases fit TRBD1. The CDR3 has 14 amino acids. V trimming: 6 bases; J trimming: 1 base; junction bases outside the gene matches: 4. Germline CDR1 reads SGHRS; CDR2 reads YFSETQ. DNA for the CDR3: TGCGCCAGCACCTCGGGACAGGGCACAGATACGCAGTATTTT. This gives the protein CASTSGQGTDTQYF. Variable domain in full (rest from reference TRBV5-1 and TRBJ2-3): KAGVTQTPRYLIKTRGQQVTLSCSPISGHRSVSWYQQTPGQGLQFLFEYFSETQRNKGNFPGRFSGRQFSNSRSEMNVSTLELGDSALYLCASTSGQGTDTQYFGPGTRLTVL.

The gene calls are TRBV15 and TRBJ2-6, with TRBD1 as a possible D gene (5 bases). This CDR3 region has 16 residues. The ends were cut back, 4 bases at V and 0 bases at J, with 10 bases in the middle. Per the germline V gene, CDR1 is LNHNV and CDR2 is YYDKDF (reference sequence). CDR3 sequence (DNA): TGTGCCACCAGCACAGGACATCTCTCTGGGGCCAACGTCCTGACTTTC. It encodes CATSTGHLSGANVLTF.

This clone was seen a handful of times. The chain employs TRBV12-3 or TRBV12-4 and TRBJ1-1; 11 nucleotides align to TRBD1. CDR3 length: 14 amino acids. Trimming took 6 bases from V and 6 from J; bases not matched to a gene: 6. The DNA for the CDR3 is TGTGCCAGCAGCCGGACAGGGGGCATCGCTGAAGCTTTCTTT. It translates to CASSRTGGIAEAFF.

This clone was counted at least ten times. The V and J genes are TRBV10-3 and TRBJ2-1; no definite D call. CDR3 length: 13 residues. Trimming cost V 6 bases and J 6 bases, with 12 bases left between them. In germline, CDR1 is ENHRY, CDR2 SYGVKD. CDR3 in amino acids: CAIRGVGTNEQFF. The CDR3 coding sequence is TGTGCCATCAGGGGCGTCGGAACCAATGAGCAGTTCTTC.

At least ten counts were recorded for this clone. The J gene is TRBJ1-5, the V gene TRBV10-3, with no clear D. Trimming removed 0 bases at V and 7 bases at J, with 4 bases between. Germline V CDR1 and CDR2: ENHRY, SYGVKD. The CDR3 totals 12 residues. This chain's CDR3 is CAISESGQPQHF. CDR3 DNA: TGTGCCATCAGTGAGTCGGGCCAGCCCCAGCATTTT.